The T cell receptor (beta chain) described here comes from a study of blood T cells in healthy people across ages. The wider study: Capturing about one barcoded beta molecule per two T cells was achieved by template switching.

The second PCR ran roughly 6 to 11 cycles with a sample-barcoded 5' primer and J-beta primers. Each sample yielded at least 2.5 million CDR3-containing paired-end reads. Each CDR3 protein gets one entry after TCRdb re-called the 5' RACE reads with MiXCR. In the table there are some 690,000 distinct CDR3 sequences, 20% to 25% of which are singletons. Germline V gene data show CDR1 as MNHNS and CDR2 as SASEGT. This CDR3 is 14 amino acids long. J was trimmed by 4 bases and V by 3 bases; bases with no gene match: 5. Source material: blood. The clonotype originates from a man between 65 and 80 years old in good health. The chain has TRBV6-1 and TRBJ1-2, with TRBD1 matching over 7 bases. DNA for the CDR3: TGTGCCAGCAGTGACGGTGACAGGGTCTATGGCTACACCTTC. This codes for CASSDGDRVYGYTF.